This T cell receptor (beta chain) was recovered during a study of T cells in Graves' hyperthyroidism and ophthalmopathy. Turning to the study itself: Peripheral blood was taken when the disease was first diagnosed, before any treatment began. General observations from the study: Ophthalmopathy was separated from stable hyperthyroidism by a 13 V-J model. The blood repertoire included most of the expanded thyroid clonotypes above 0.001.

Used for diagnoses were clinical symptoms, serum thyroxine and TRAb, thyroid ultrasound and orbital computed tomography. Note on this clonotype: What it binds is unknown. Here the CDR3 omits its conserved ending phenylalanine or tryptophan, so a read error is the likely source.

The CDR3 is made up of 13 amino acids. Trimming stripped 7 bases from V and 7 bases from J, with 15 bases between. CDR1 and CDR2 (germline): SGHRS, YFSETQ. TCR beta CDR3 region amplification was performed from RNA transcripts. HTBI primers drove first-round RT-PCR of the TCR CDR3. TCRdb reanalysed the multiplex PCR reads using MiXCR and keeps one entry per CDR3 protein. The table has approximately 300,000 distinct CDR3 sequences, 17% seen once. This chain connects TRBV5-1 to TRBJ1-5; D gene unclear. The sequenced sample consisted of blood. This TCR derives from a woman aged 55-70 years with Graves' ophthalmopathy. Here the CDR3 reads CASGTGPSQPQHL. As DNA, the CDR3 is TGCGCCAGCGGAACCGGGCCCTCGCAGCCCCAGCATCTT.